This section outlines one T cell receptor (beta chain) sequence together with its context. The target antigen is unknown. Germline is not matched at one junction end, which may reflect a read error. The PCR contained 60 Vbeta and 13 Jbeta primers. TCRdb's copy holds only in-frame clones and misses some; the assay was immunoSEQ multiplex PCR. The sample shows 130,000 to 150,000 clones, 76% of them seen only once. Germline loops: CDR1 PRHDT, CDR2 FYEKMQ (reference sequence). This CDR3 has 11 residues. These data originate in a study of cytomegalovirus exposure and HLA in healthy donors. General study results and limits: Links to common viral pathogens appeared, in a later analysis, for several of the most significant clusters. An assumption of roughly uniform sequencing depth across donors underlay the presence/absence analyses.

The rearrangement links TRBV13 to TRBJ1-2, with TRBD1 as a possible D gene (5 bases). Sequencing was performed on PBMCs. The TCR sequence derives from a woman between 40 and 55 years old in good health and CMV-seronegative. CDR3 sequence (DNA): TGTGCCAGCAGCTCCGGGACTTTGGGAGCCTTC. Protein: CASSSGTLGAF.